The T cell receptor (beta chain) described here comes from a study of response to subunit inactivated influenza vaccine. About this clonotype itself: The antigen remains undetermined.

This CDR3 comprises 17 residues. In germline, CDR1 is LNHNV, CDR2 YYDKDF (reference sequence). V lost 3 bases and J lost 2, with 18 bases in between. From the RT-PCR reads, TCRdb called clonotypes with MiXCR, one entry per CDR3 protein. Of about 780,000 distinct CDR3 sequences in the sample, approximately 18% are singletons; the top ten hold roughly 10%. Study results and limitations: There was a suggestion from the authors that each seasonal influenza vaccination recruits few new T cells.

Specimen: PBMCs from blood, collected about 5 days after vaccination. The J gene is TRBJ2-3, the V gene TRBV15, with a tentative D call TRBD1 (6 bases). This TCR was sampled from a man aged 50-59 years who received an inactivated influenza vaccine. The CDR3 nucleotides are TGTGCCACCAGCAGTCACCTAAACAGGGATCCCACAGATACGCAGTATTTT. This translates into CATSSHLNRDPTDTQYF.